This T cell receptor beta chain was found in a study of blood T cell repertoires in COVID-19. About the study: COVID-19 samples, acute and convalescent, were from the United States, Italy and Spain. In each case, the material was cDNA or gDNA derived from T cells, B-cell-depleted T cells, or PBMCs.

Trimming shortened V by 7 bases and J by 5 bases, and 15 bases separated the two germline ends. The germline V gene encodes CDR1 SQVTM and CDR2 ANQGSEA. This CDR3 region has 13 residues. As originally analysed: Reference gene primer amplification gave estimated nucleated cell counts. The protocol was immunoSEQ multiplex PCR, while the TCRdb copy is restricted to in-frame clones and leaves out a portion. V, J and clone size were drawn from that table, and D and trimming were deduced from the DNA. The data hold 250,000 or so clones, with approximately 89% observed a single time. This receptor was taken from a woman aged 40 to 50 who had recovered from COVID-19. V gene TRBV29-1 combines with J gene TRBJ2-1, with a possible D match to TRBD1 (6 bases). Sequencing was done on a sample of peripheral blood. The CDR3 nucleotides are TGCAGCGCCCCCCGGCAGGGGCACAATGAGCAGTTCTTC. Residues: CSAPRQGHNEQFF.